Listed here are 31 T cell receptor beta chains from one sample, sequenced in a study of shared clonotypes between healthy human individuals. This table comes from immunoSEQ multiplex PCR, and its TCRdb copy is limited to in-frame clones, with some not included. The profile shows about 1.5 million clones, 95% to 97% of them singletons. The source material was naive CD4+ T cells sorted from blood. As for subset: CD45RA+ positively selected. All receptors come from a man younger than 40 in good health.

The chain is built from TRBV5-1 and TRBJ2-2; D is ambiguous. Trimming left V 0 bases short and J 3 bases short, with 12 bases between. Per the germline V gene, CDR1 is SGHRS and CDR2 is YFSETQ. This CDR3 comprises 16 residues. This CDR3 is CASSLVGDWDTGELFF. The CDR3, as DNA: TGCGCCAGCAGCTTGGTTGGTGATTGGGACACCGGGGAGCTGTTTTTT. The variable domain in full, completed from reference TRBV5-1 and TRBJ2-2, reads KAGVTQTPRYLIKTRGQQVTLSCSPISGHRSVSWYQQTPGQGLQFLFEYFSETQRNKGNFPGRFSGRQFSNSRSEMNVSTLELGDSALYLCASSLVGDWDTGELFFGEGSRLTVL.

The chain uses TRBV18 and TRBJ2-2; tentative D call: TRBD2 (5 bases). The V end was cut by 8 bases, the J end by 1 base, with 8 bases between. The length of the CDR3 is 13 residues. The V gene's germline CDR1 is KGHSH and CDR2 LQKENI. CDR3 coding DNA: TGTGCCAGCGTTACTAGGAACACCGGGGAGCTGTTTTTT. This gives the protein CASVTRNTGELFF.

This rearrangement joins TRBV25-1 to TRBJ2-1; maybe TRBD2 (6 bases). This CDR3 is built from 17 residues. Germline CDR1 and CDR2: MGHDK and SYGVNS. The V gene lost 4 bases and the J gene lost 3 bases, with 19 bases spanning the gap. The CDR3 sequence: CASSAPGGRGLYNEQFF. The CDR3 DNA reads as TGTGCCAGCAGTGCACCCGGGGGTAGGGGTCTCTACAATGAGCAGTTCTTC.

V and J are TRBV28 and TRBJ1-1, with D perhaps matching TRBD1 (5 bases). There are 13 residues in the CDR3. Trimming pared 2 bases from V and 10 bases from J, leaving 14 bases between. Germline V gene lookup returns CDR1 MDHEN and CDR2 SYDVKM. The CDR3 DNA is TGTGCCAGCAGTTTACTGGGGGGATTAGGAGCTTTCTTT. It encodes CASSLLGGLGAFF.

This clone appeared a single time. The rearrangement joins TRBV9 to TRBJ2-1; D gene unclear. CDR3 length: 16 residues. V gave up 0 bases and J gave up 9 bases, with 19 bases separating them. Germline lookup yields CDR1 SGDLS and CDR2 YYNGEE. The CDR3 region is CASSVALGSLHGEQFF. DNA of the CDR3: TGTGCCAGCAGCGTAGCCTTAGGGTCTCTTCACGGTGAGCAGTTCTTC.

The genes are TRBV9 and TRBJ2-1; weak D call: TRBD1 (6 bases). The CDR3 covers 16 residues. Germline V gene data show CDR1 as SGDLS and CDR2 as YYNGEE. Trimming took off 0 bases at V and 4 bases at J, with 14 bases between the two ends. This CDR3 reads CASSVDGTKAYNEQFF. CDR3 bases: TGTGCCAGCAGCGTAGACGGGACAAAAGCTTACAATGAGCAGTTCTTC.

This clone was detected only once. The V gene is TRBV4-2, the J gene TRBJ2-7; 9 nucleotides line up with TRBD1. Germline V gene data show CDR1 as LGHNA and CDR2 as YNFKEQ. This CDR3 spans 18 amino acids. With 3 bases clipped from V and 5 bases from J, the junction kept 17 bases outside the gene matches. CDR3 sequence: CASSHGLRPGQGSHEQYF. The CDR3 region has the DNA TGTGCCAGCAGCCATGGATTACGACCGGGACAGGGATCCCACGAGCAGTACTTC.

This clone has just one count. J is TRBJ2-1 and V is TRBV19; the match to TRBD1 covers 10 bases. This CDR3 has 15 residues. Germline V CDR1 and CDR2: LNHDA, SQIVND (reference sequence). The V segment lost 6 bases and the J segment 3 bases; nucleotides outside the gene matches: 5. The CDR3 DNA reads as TGTGCCAGTAGAAATGGGGACAGGGGCTACAATGAGCAGTTCTTC. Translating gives CASRNGDRGYNEQFF. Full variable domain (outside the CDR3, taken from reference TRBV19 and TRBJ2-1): DGGITQSPKYLFRKEGQNVTLSCEQNLNHDAMYWYRQDPGQGLRLIYYSQIVNDFQKGDIAEGYSVSREKKESFPLTVTSAQKNPTAFYLCASRNGDRGYNEQFFGPGTRLTVL.

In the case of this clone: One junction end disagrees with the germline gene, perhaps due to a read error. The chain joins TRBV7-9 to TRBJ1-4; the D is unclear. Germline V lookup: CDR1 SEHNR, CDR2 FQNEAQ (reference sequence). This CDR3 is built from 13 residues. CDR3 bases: TGTGCCAGCAGCCCAAACTCCGGAGGGATAACCTACTTT. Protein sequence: CASSPNSGGITYF.

Here the CDR3 reads CAWSVLGRGWQYF. Written as DNA, the CDR3 is TGTGCCTGGAGTGTACTAGGGCGAGGTTGGCAGTACTTC. The J gene is TRBJ2-7, the V gene TRBV30; TRBD2 might be the D (5 bases). Trimming shortened V by 0 bases and J by 9 bases, and 15 bases separated the two germline ends. CDR1 and CDR2 (germline): GTSNPN, SVGIG (reference sequence). The CDR3 sequence is 13 residues long.

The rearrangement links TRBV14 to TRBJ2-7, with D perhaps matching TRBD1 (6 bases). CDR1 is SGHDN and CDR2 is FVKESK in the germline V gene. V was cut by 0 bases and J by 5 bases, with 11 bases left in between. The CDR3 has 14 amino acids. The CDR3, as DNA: TGTGCCAGCAGCCAAGATGCATACAGGGACGAGCAGTACTTC. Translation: CASSQDAYRDEQYF.

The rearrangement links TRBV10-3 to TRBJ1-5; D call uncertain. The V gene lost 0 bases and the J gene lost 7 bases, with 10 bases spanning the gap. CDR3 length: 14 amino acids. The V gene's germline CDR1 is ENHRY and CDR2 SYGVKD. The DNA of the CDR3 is TGTGCCATCAGTGAGTCCCAGGTAGAGCAGCCCCAGCATTTT. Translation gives CAISESQVEQPQHF.

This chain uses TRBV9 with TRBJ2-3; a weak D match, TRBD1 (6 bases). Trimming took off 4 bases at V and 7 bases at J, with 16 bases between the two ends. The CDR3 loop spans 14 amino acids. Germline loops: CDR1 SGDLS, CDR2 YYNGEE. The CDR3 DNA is TGTGCCAGCAGCCCAGGGGTGGATGACAATACGCAGTATTTT. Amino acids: CASSPGVDDNTQYF.

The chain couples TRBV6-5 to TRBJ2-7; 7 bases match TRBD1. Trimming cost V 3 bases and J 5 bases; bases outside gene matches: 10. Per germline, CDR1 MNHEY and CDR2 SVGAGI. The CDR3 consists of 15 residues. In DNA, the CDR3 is TGTGCCAGCAGTTATCTGGTGAGGGGGCTCAACGAGCAGTACTTC. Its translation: CASSYLVRGLNEQYF.

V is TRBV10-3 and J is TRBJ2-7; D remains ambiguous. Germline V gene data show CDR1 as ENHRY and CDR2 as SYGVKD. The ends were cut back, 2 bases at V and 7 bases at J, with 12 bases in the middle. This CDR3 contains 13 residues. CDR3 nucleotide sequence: TGTGCCATCAGTGAGGGGGATATTCCAGAGCAGTACTTC. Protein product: CAISEGDIPEQYF.

Here the CDR3 reads CASSQQGIHEQYF. CDR3 DNA sequence: TGTGCCAGCTCACAACAGGGTATCCACGAGCAGTACTTC. The chain joins TRBV18 to TRBJ2-7; TRBD1 might be the D (6 bases). Trimming took off 4 bases at V and 5 bases at J, with 12 bases between the two ends. The germline CDR1 and CDR2 sequences are KGHSH and LQKENI. The CDR3 totals 13 residues.

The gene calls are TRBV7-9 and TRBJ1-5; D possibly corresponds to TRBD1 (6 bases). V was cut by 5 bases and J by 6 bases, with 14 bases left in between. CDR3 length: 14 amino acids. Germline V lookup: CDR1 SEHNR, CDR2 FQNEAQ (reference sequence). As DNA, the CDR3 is TGTGCCAGCAGCCGTACAGGGTTGAGTCAGCCCCAGCATTTT. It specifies CASSRTGLSQPQHF. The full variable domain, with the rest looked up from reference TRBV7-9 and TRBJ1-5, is DTGVSQNPRHKITKRGQNVTFRCDPISEHNRLYWYRQTLGQGPEFLTYFQNEAQLEKSRLLSDRFSAERPKGSFSTLEIQRTEQGDSAMYLCASSRTGLSQPQHFGDGTRLSIL.

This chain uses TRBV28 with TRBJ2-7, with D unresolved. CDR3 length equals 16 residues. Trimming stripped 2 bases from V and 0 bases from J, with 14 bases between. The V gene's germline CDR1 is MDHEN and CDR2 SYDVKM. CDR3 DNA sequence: TGTGCCAGCAGTTTAACCCAGGTCCCAGCCTCCTACGAGCAGTACTTC. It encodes CASSLTQVPASYEQYF. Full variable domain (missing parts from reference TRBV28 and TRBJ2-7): DVKVTQSSRYLVKRTGEKVFLECVQDMDHENMFWYRQDPGLGLRLIYFSYDVKMKEKGDIPEGYSVSREKKERFSLILESASTNQTSMYLCASSLTQVPASYEQYFGPGTRLTVT.

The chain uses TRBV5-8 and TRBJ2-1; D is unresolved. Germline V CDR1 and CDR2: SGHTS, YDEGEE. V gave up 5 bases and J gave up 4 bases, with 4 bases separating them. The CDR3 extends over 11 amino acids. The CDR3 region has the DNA TGTGCCAGCAGGGCTTACAATGAGCAGTTCTTC. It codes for CASRAYNEQFF.

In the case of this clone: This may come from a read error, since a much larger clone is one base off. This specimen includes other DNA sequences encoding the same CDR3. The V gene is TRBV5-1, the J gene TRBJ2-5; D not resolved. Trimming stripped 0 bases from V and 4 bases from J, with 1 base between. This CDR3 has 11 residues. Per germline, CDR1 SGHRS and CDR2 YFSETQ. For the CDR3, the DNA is TGCGCCAGCAGCTTGGCAGAGACCCAGTACTTC. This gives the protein CASSLAETQYF.

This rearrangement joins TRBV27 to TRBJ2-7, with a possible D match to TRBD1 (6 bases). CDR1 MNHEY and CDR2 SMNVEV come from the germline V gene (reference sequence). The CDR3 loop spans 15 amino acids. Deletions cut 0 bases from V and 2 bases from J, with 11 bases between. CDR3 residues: CASSLSRAGAYEQYF. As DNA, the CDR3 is TGTGCCAGCAGTTTATCGAGGGCAGGGGCCTACGAGCAGTACTTC.

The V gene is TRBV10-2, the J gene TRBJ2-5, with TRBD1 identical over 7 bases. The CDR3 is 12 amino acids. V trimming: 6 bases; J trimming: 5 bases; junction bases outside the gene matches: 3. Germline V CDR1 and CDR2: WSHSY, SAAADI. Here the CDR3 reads CASRTGSETQYF. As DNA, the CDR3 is TGCGCCAGCAGGACAGGGTCGGAGACCCAGTACTTC.

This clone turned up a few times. The CDR3 here is CASSLYGNTIYF. CDR3 nucleotides: TGTGCCAGCAGCTTGTACGGAAACACCATATATTTT. This chain uses TRBV5-6 with TRBJ1-3; no clear D. This CDR3 has 12 amino acids. The germline V gene has CDR1 SGHDT and CDR2 YYEEEE. Trimming left V 1 base short and J 4 bases short, with 3 bases between.

The CDR3 nucleotides read TGTGCCAGTAGTACTAACTCTCCAGGGCCCCAAGAGACCCAGTACTTC. Protein: CASSTNSPGPQETQYF. The chain couples TRBV19 to TRBJ2-5, with a possible D match to TRBD1 (5 bases). This CDR3 comprises 16 residues. V lost 4 bases and J lost 1, with 16 bases in between. In germline, CDR1 is LNHDA, CDR2 SQIVND (reference sequence).

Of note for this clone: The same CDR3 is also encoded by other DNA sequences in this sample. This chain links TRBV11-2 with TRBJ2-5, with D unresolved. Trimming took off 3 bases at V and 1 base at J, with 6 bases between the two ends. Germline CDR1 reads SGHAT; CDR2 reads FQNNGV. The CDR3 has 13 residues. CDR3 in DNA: TGTGCCAGCAGCTTCGGCGCCCAAGAGACCCAGTACTTC. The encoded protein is CASSFGAQETQYF.

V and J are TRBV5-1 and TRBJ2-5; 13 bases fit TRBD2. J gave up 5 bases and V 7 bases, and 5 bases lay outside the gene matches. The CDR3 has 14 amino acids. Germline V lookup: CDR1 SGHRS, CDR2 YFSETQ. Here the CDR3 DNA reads TGCGCCAGCCAGGGGACTAGCGGGATGGAGACCCAGTACTTC. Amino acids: CASQGTSGMETQYF. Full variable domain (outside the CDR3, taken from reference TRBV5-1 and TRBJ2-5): KAGVTQTPRYLIKTRGQQVTLSCSPISGHRSVSWYQQTPGQGLQFLFEYFSETQRNKGNFPGRFSGRQFSNSRSEMNVSTLELGDSALYLCASQGTSGMETQYFGPGTRLLVL.

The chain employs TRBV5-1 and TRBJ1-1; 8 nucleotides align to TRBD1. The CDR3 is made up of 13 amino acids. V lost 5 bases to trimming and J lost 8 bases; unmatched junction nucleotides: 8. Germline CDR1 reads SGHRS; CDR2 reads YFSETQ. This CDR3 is CASSYDRGIEAFF. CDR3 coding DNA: TGCGCCAGCAGTTACGACAGGGGAATCGAAGCTTTCTTT. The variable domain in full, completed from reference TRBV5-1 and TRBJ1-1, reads KAGVTQTPRYLIKTRGQQVTLSCSPISGHRSVSWYQQTPGQGLQFLFEYFSETQRNKGNFPGRFSGRQFSNSRSEMNVSTLELGDSALYLCASSYDRGIEAFFGQGTRLTVV.

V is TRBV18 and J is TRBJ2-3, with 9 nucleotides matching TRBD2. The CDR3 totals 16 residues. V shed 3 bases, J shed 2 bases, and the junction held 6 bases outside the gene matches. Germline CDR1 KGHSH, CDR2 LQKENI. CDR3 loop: CASSPLAGADTDTQYF. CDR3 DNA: TGTGCCAGCTCACCTTTAGCGGGGGCAGACACAGATACGCAGTATTTT. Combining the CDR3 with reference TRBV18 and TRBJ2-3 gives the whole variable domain NAGVMQNPRHLVRRRGQEARLRCSPMKGHSHVYWYRQLPEEGLKFMVYLQKENIIDESGMPKERFSAEFPKEGPSILRIQQVVRGDSAAYFCASSPLAGADTDTQYFGPGTRLTVL.

The CDR3 region is CSVVGRALSTDTQYF. The CDR3, as DNA: TGCAGCGTTGTGGGCCGAGCCCTTTCCACAGATACGCAGTATTTT. This rearrangement joins TRBV29-1 to TRBJ2-3; D not resolved. Germline loops: CDR1 SQVTM, CDR2 ANQGSEA. The CDR3 runs 15 residues. Trimming shortened V by 4 bases and J by 2 bases, and 16 bases separated the two germline ends.

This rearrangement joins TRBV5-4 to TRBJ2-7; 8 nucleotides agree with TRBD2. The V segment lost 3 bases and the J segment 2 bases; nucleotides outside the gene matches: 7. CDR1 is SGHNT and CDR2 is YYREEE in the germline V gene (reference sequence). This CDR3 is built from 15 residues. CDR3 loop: CASSSGGGRAYEQYF. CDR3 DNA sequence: TGTGCCAGCAGCTCCGGGGGGGGAAGAGCCTACGAGCAGTACTTC.

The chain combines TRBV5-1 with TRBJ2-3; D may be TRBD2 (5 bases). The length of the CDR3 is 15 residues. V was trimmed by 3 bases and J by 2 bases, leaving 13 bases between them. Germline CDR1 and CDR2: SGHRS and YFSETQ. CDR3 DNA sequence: TGCGCCAGCAGCTCACCCGGGATGTCCACAGATACGCAGTATTTT. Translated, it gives CASSSPGMSTDTQYF.